The clone carrying this T cell receptor beta chain was counted between two and nine times. Its target is not known. The data originate from a study of identical twins. Overall study results and limits: Cross-sectional statistics underpinned the conclusions; the same donors were not followed.

Trimming removed 4 bases from V and 6 bases from J, with 9 bases in between. This CDR3 has 12 amino acids. A single record per CDR3 protein comes from TCRdb applying MiXCR to the 5' RACE reads. Here the sample spans 700,000 to 950,000 distinct CDR3 sequences, about 12% being singletons. These data were also filed under a second study, of yellow fever vaccine responses in identical twins.

This TCR derives from a woman aged 18-29 years in good health. Source material: PBMCs. The chain links TRBV12-3 or TRBV12-4 to TRBJ1-1; D remains ambiguous. The CDR3 DNA sequence: TGTGCCAGCAGTTCATCGAGGGCTGAAGCTTTCTTT. Residues: CASSSSRAEAFF.